The sequence of this T cell receptor beta chain was determined in a study of breast tumors, draining lymph nodes, adjacent tissues. Findings and caveats of the study: Data fit most tumor T cells coming from lymph node, expanding in tumor. Tumor T cell lymph node origin was a supported hypothesis, not proven.

TCRdb re-called the multiplex PCR reads through MiXCR, storing one row per CDR3 protein. The data contain about 14,000 distinct CDR3 sequences, 50% to 60% of them seen just once; the ten biggest clones take up 30%. As regards this clonotype: What it binds is unknown.

The CDR3 runs 15 residues. Germline CDR1 and CDR2: LNHDA and SQIVND (reference sequence). V lost 2 bases and J lost 3, with 8 bases in between. Sequenced sample: tumor-adjacent breast tissue. The V and J genes are TRBV19 and TRBJ1-6; D is undetermined. The source is a female donor with breast cancer. Some clones in this sample may be carry-over from other donors' samples. CDR3 sequence: CASSIRAGYNSPLHF. The CDR3 coding sequence is TGTGCCAGTAGTATAAGGGCGGGCTATAATTCACCCCTCCACTTT. The entire variable domain, with the rest obtained from reference TRBV19 and TRBJ1-6, is as follows: DGGITQSPKYLFRKEGQNVTLSCEQNLNHDAMYWYRQDPGQGLRLIYYSQIVNDFQKGDIAEGYSVSREKKESFPLTVTSAQKNPTAFYLCASSIRAGYNSPLHFGNGTRLTVT.